The rows below give T cell receptor beta chains drawn from one sample of a study of beta chain features in type 1 diabetes. The table came from immunoSEQ multiplex PCR; TCRdb's copy has only in-frame clones and leaves some out. The sample has around 650,000 clones, around 12% seen once. Sequencing used naive CD4+ T cells from blood. These receptors were taken from a man aged 30 to 45 with type 1 diabetes. CDR3s include the opening cysteine and the closing phenylalanine or tryptophan. The order of the fields is D gene, J gene, V gene, clone size, CDR3 DNA, CDR3 protein. The D gene is left open where the match is weak. Rows may omit the clone size; those that give it use once, few, many or a size class.

D gene: -; J gene: TRBJ2-1; V gene: TRBV9; clone size: many; CDR3 DNA: TGTGCCAGCAGCGTAGAGGATGAGCAGTTCTTC; CDR3 protein: CASSVEDEQFF
D gene: -; J gene: TRBJ1-4; V gene: TRBV30; clone size: -; CDR3 DNA: TGTGCCTGGAGTGAAGGGGGAACTAATGAAAAACTGTTTTTT; CDR3 protein: CAWSEGGTNEKLFF
D gene: -; J gene: TRBJ2-1; V gene: TRBV5-1; clone size: -; CDR3 DNA: TGCGCCAGCAGCTTGGCCGTGCAGGCAGTCCCTTACAATGAGCAGTTCTTC; CDR3 protein: CASSLAVQAVPYNEQFF
D gene: TRBD2; J gene: TRBJ2-1; V gene: TRBV4-2; clone size: -; CDR3 DNA: TGTGCCAGCAGCCAAGATCTAGCGGGGGAATTGAATGAGCAGTTCTTC; CDR3 protein: CASSQDLAGELNEQFF
D gene: -; J gene: TRBJ1-6; V gene: TRBV7-2; clone size: -; CDR3 DNA: TGTGCCAGCAGCTTAGTTCAGGGCGGGAATAATTCACCCCTCCACTTT; CDR3 protein: CASSLVQGGNNSPLHF
D gene: -; J gene: TRBJ2-3; V gene: TRBV28; clone size: few; CDR3 DNA: TGTGCCAGCAGTGGACTCACAGATACGCAGTATTTT; CDR3 protein: CASSGLTDTQYF
D gene: TRBD2; J gene: TRBJ2-5; V gene: TRBV4-2; clone size: few; CDR3 DNA: TGTGCCAGCAGTAGCGGGAGGGAAGAGACCCAGTACTTC; CDR3 protein: CASSSGREETQYF
D gene: -; J gene: TRBJ2-7; V gene: TRBV14; clone size: few; CDR3 DNA: TGTGCCAGCAGCCAAGTCTCTCGGGCAGACTACGAGCAGTACTTC; CDR3 protein: CASSQVSRADYEQYF
D gene: -; J gene: TRBJ1-5; V gene: TRBV7-2; clone size: -; CDR3 DNA: TGTGCCAGCAGCTCCGCCACCTCATTTAATCAGCCCCAGCATTTT; CDR3 protein: CASSSATSFNQPQHF
D gene: -; J gene: TRBJ2-7; V gene: TRBV10-1; clone size: -; CDR3 DNA: TGCGCCAGCAGAAAGGACACCTACGAGCAGTACTTC; CDR3 protein: CASRKDTYEQYF
D gene: -; J gene: TRBJ1-5; V gene: TRBV7-2; clone size: few; CDR3 DNA: TGTGCCAGCAGCGTCGCCGGGACGGCAAATCAGCCCCAGCATTTT; CDR3 protein: CASSVAGTANQPQHF
D gene: TRBD1; J gene: TRBJ1-1; V gene: TRBV9; clone size: -; CDR3 DNA: TGTGCCAGCAGACCGCGGGGACAGGGGGACACTGAAGCTTTCTTT; CDR3 protein: CASRPRGQGDTEAFF
D gene: -; J gene: TRBJ1-2; V gene: TRBV11-2; clone size: few; CDR3 DNA: TGTGCCAGCAGCTTAGCGGGGGCGACTAACTATGGCTACACCTTC; CDR3 protein: CASSLAGATNYGYTF
D gene: -; J gene: TRBJ2-1; V gene: TRBV18; clone size: few; CDR3 DNA: TGTGCCAGCTCACCAGCGCAGGGCGCTAGCTCCTACAATGAGCAGTTCTTC; CDR3 protein: CASSPAQGASSYNEQFF
D gene: TRBD1; J gene: TRBJ1-2; V gene: TRBV5-4; clone size: -; CDR3 DNA: TGTGCCAGCAGCGCCGCGACAGGGGACTATGGCTACACCTTC; CDR3 protein: CASSAATGDYGYTF
D gene: -; J gene: TRBJ2-7; V gene: TRBV11-2; clone size: -; CDR3 DNA: TGTGCCAGCAGCTTAGCCTCGGGCGAGCAGTACTTC; CDR3 protein: CASSLASGEQYF